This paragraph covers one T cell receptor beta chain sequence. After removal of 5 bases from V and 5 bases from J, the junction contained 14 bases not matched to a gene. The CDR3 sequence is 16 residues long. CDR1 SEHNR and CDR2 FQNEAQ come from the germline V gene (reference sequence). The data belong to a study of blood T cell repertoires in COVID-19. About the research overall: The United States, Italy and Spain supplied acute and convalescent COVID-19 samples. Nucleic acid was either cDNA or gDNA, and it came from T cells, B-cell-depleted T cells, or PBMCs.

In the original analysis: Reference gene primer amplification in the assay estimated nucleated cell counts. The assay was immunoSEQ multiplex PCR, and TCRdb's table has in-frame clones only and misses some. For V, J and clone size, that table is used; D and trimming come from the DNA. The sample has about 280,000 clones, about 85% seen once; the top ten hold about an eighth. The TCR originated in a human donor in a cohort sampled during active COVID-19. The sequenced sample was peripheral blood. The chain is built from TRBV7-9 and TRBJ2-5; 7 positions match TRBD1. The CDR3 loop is CASSTSTGTPRETQYF. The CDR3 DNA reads TGTGCCAGCAGCACCTCGACAGGGACGCCCAGGGAGACCCAGTACTTC.